This record concerns one TCR beta chain sequence. The target antigen is unknown. This entry belongs to a study of T cells in Graves' hyperthyroidism and ophthalmopathy. Notes on the study in general: The model predicted ophthalmopathy a median roughly 6.3 months before onset. Also found in blood were most expanded thyroid clonotypes above 0.001.

What was amplified from RNA transcripts were TCR beta CDR3 regions. The study used the HTBI primer set for a first-round RT-PCR of the TCR CDR3. TCRdb reprocessed the multiplex PCR reads via MiXCR and lists one record per CDR3 protein. The profile shows about half a million distinct CDR3 sequences, under 25% of them singletons. Ophthalmopathy patients had moderate-to-severe active disease, CAS ≥3, NOSPECS ≥4, and disease duration under 3 months. The specimen was blood. The clonotype comes from a woman aged 70-85 years with Graves' ophthalmopathy.

The CDR3 loop reads CASSMGGTPTWQYF. CDR3 nucleotides: TGTGCCAGTAGTATGGGTGGGACCCCGACGTGGCAGTACTTC. The rearrangement links TRBV19 to TRBJ2-7; D is tentatively TRBD1 or TRBD2 (5 bases each). Germline CDR1 LNHDA, CDR2 SQIVND (reference sequence). The CDR3 covers 14 residues. The V end was cut by 3 bases, the J end by 9 bases, with 18 bases between.